Presented here are 16 T cell receptor beta chains from one specimen sequenced in a study of blood T cell repertoires in COVID-19. Profiled with immunoSEQ multiplex PCR; TCRdb holds only in-frame clones, not every one. The sample shows under 500,000 clones, around 89% of them seen only once. Sequencing input: peripheral blood. The receptors derive from a woman in her twenties or thirties with acute or convalescent COVID-19.

The V gene is TRBV6-5, the J gene TRBJ2-5; D perhaps matches TRBD1 (5 bases). The length of the CDR3 is 13 residues. Trimming cost V 2 bases and J 4 bases, with 8 bases left between them. Germline CDR1 and CDR2: MNHEY and SVGAGI. CDR3 loop: CASSYRRGETQYF. CDR3 nucleotides: TGTGCCAGCAGTTACCGAAGGGGAGAGACCCAGTACTTC.

The V gene is TRBV6-6, the J gene TRBJ2-2; D may be TRBD2 (5 bases). Germline CDR1 reads MNHNY; CDR2 reads SVGAGI (reference sequence). Trimming removed 7 bases from V and 8 bases from J, with 17 bases in between. This CDR3 is built from 14 residues. CDR3 nucleotides: TGTGCCAGCACTCCGATTAAATGGACTGGGGAGCTGTTTTTT. This translates into CASTPIKWTGELFF.

The rearrangement uses TRBV29-1 and TRBJ1-2; possible D gene TRBD1, 6 bases. Trimming stripped 0 bases from V and 3 bases from J, with 14 bases between. CDR3 length: 15 residues. The germline gives CDR1 SQVTM, CDR2 ANQGSEA. CDR3 loop: CSVEDRGRGDYGYTF. In DNA, the CDR3 is TGCAGCGTTGAAGATCGGGGCAGGGGAGACTATGGCTACACCTTC.

This chain connects TRBV4-1 to TRBJ2-7; D is possibly TRBD2 (6 bases). CDR1 and CDR2 (germline): MGHRA, YSYEKL. The CDR3 contains 15 residues. V was clipped by 1 base and J by 6 bases, with 16 bases between them. CDR3 DNA: TGCGCCAGCAGCCAAGTCTGGAGGGTGGCAGGCGAGCAGTACTTC. This encodes CASSQVWRVAGEQYF.

This chain uses TRBV2 with TRBJ2-2, with D possibly matching TRBD1 (5 bases). This CDR3 is 13 amino acids long. CDR1 is SNHLY, CDR2 FYNNEI, per germline. The ends were cut back, 8 bases at V and 0 bases at J, with 7 bases in the middle. The CDR3 spells CASARANTGELFF. In DNA form, the CDR3 reads TGTGCCAGCGCCAGGGCGAACACCGGGGAGCTGTTTTTT.

The chain combines TRBV30 with TRBJ1-3; TRBD1 matches at 7 bases. V dropped 2 bases and J dropped 0; count of bases not matched to a gene: 1. The CDR3 contains 14 residues. CDR1 and CDR2 from the germline V gene are GTSNPN and SVGIG (reference sequence). CDR3 nucleotide sequence: TGTGCCTGGAGTACAGGGGACTCTGGAAACACCATATATTTT. Amino acid sequence: CAWSTGDSGNTIYF. Based on the CDR3 plus reference TRBV30 and TRBJ1-3, the full variable domain is SQTIHQWPATLVQPVGSPLSLECTVEGTSNPNLYWYRQAAGRGLQLLFYSVGIGQISSEVPQNLSASRPQDRQFILSSKKLLLSDSGFYLCAWSTGDSGNTIYFGEGSWLTVV.

Points on this clone: The junction shows a germline mismatch at one end, possibly a read error. The gene calls are TRBV18 and TRBJ2-7; D not certain. The CDR3 spans 13 residues. CDR1 and CDR2 (germline): KGHSH, LQKENI. The CDR3 reads CASSPSDSFEQYF. CDR3 bases: TGTGCCAGCTCACCAAGCGACTCCTTCGAGCAGTACTTC.

The chain carries TRBV4-1 and TRBJ1-5; maybe TRBD1 (5 bases). Trimming stripped 4 bases from V and 3 bases from J, with 13 bases between. The CDR3 is made up of 15 amino acids. The V gene's germline CDR1 is MGHRA and CDR2 YSYEKL. The chain's CDR3 is CASSPTDSLNQPQHF. CDR3 DNA sequence: TGCGCCAGCAGCCCCACCGACAGTCTCAATCAGCCCCAGCATTTT.

The rearrangement uses TRBV7-3 and TRBJ2-1; D may be TRBD1 (5 bases). This CDR3 region has 13 residues. Germline CDR1 SGHTA, CDR2 FQGTGA. The V end was cut by 2 bases, the J end by 4 bases, with 6 bases between. The CDR3 region has the DNA TGTGCCAGCAGCTTATCAGGGTACAATGAGCAGTTCTTC. Residues: CASSLSGYNEQFF.

The CDR3 sequence is CASSQDLDSHQPQHF. CDR3 coding DNA: TGTGCCAGCAGCCAAGATCTGGACAGCCATCAGCCCCAGCATTTT. The rearrangement links TRBV3-1 (or the pseudogene TRBV3-2) to TRBJ1-5; a possible D gene is TRBD1 (6 bases). Germline loops: CDR1 LGHDT, CDR2 YNNKEL (reference sequence). The V and J ends lost 0 bases and 5 bases respectively, with 11 bases between them. The CDR3 spans 15 residues.

The CDR3 nucleotides are TGTGCCAGCAGTGGTCGGACAGCTAATAATTCACCCCTCCACTTT. Amino acids: CASSGRTANNSPLHF. This chain links TRBV2 with TRBJ1-6; possible D gene TRBD1, 6 bases. Trimming stripped 4 bases from V and 5 bases from J, with 12 bases between. CDR1 is SNHLY and CDR2 is FYNNEI in the germline V gene. The CDR3 runs to 15 residues. The full variable domain, its missing parts supplied by reference TRBV2 and TRBJ1-6, is EPEVTQTPSHQVTQMGQEVILRCVPISNHLYFYWYRQILGQKVEFLVSFYNNEISEKSEIFDDQFSVERPDGSNFTLKIRSTKLEDSAMYFCASSGRTANNSPLHFGNGTRLTVT.

This clone has just one count. This chain links TRBV20-1 with TRBJ1-2; 7 bases match TRBD1. This CDR3 contains 11 residues. The germline gives CDR1 DFQATT, CDR2 SNEGSKA (reference sequence). J gave up 5 bases and V 6 bases, and 3 bases lay outside the gene matches. The CDR3: CSASGQYGYTF. In DNA form, the CDR3 reads TGCAGTGCCTCGGGACAGTATGGCTACACCTTC.

The CDR3 reads CASRGVTSSNYGYTF. The CDR3 nucleotides are TGCGCCAGCAGGGGAGTCACCTCCTCTAACTATGGCTACACCTTC. The chain joins TRBV10-2 to TRBJ1-2, with D uncertain. The CDR3 sequence is 15 residues long. V lost 6 bases to trimming and J lost 0 bases, with 14 bases between them. Germline values: CDR1 WSHSY, CDR2 SAAADI.

This chain joins TRBV19 and TRBJ1-1; D is unclear. The CDR3 extends over 11 amino acids. V was cut by 7 bases and J by 0 bases, with 3 bases left in between. Germline values: CDR1 LNHDA, CDR2 SQIVND (reference sequence). This chain's CDR3 is CASTMNTEAFF. The DNA for the CDR3 is TGTGCCAGTACAATGAACACTGAAGCTTTCTTT.

This chain joins TRBV6-5 and TRBJ2-6, with D hard to call. V was pared by 2 bases and J by 0 bases, with 5 bases between. The CDR3 is made up of 15 amino acids. The germline gives CDR1 MNHEY, CDR2 SVGAGI. CDR3 sequence reads: CASSYESSGANVLTF. CDR3 in DNA: TGTGCCAGCAGTTACGAGAGCTCTGGGGCCAACGTCCTGACTTTC.

The chain links TRBV19 to TRBJ1-2; TRBD1 agrees at 10 bases. Trimming removed 3 bases from V and 5 bases from J; junction bases left unmatched: 3. This CDR3 has 14 amino acids. Germline V gene data show CDR1 as LNHDA and CDR2 as SQIVND (reference sequence). For the CDR3, the DNA is TGTGCCAGTAGTATCGACAGGGGGCCGTATGGCTACACCTTC. Residues: CASSIDRGPYGYTF.